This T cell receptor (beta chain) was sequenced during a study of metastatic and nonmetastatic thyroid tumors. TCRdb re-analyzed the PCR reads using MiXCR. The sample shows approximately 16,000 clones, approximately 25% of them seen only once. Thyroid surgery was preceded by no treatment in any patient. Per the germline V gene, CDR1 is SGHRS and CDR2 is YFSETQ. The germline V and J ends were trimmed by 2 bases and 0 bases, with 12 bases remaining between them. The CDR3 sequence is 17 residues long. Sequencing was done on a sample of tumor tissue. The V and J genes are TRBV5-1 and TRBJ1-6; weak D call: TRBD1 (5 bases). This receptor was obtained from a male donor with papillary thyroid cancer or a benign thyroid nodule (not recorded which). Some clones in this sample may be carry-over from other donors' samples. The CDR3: CASSLIGTGSYNSPLHF. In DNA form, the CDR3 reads TGCGCCAGCAGCTTAATCGGGACGGGCTCCTATAATTCACCCCTCCACTTT.